The entry that follows covers one T cell receptor beta chain sequence. In its sample, this clonotype was seen many times. What antigen it recognizes has not been identified. No much larger clonotype is one base removed from it; base qualities were not supplied. cDNA was synthesized by template-switch 5'RACE using a primer carrying a 10-nucleotide random unique molecular identifier by which each TCR transcript was tagged. Over 200 million TCR-beta sequences, covering 15-18 subjects, were produced in each sequencing run. The RNeasy kit was used for extraction of total RNA. Using the KAPA Real-time Library Amplification kit, TCR-beta VDJ regions were amplified with primers for the TCR constant region and the 5'RACE anchor. Sample indexes and Illumina adaptors were added in a first PCR, after which library yield was increased in a second PCR. The roughly 650 bp TCR product was size-selected on a 2% E-gel SizeSelection system after Ampure bead purification. Before pooling, libraries had their quality checked on a Bioanalyzer, their concentration measured with Qubit, and their quantity determined with the Kapa Library Quantification kit. Paired-end 2 x 150 bp sequencing of the libraries was performed on an Illumina HiSeq 2500. To increase sequence diversity, roughly 24-32% phiX was spiked into each library pool. In the paper's pipeline: The UMI-based MiGEC pipeline processed quality-filtered reads and removed over 85% of raw TCR sequences during error correction. IMGT germline references were used for alignment of VDJ genes, and clonotypes were defined by a unique CDR3 amino acid sequence together with V-J genes. Clonal expansion, Shannon diversity, and CDR3 relatedness (CalcPairwiseDistances, ClusterSamples) were evaluated with VDJtools, and phylogenetic trees were built with CLCbio workbench. Clones with at least 8 unique UMIs were defined as expanded, with this threshold being based on coefficient-of-variation modelling across technical triplicates. TCRdb itself trimmed the public reads at Q25 with fastp, ran MiXCR and retained productive beta chains. Records with the same CDR3 protein are collapsed into one entry carrying the most frequent genes and DNA. TCRdb's processing, not the study's, gives the V and J calls here. Present in this sample are about 44,000 distinct CDR3 sequences, approximately 21% of which were seen just once. The top ten constitute less than 5% of the sample.

The data derive from a study of neurological immune-mediated disorders (dated by TCRdb to about 2019). Describing the broader study: Using UMI-based sequencing, the study compared peripheral blood TCR-beta repertoires from patients with HTLV-I-associated myelopathy (HAM/TSP), patients with multiple sclerosis, and healthy controls. Alongside PBMC samples, the set of more than 80 TCR-beta libraries contained longitudinal samples, technical triplicates, and paired CD4+ and CD8+ T-cell subsets that had been sorted. Technical triplicate libraries were sequenced to precisely calculate how much the frequency of each individual clone varied. Of the 68 subjects in the cohort, about 14 were HAM/TSP patients, around 34 were multiple sclerosis patients, and approximately 20 were healthy controls.

Trimming costs V 2 bases and J 0 bases, and their ends lie 8 bases apart. The germline V gene sets CDR1 to SGHRS and CDR2 to YFSETQ. There are 14 amino acids in the CDR3, from cysteine to phenylalanine inclusive. Only the CDR3 DNA is retained, 42 bases long and in frame from the first base. This sample's time point label indicates: technical triplicate 3. For unsorted PBMC libraries, 2 million PBMCs were used after storage in RNAlater at -80 degrees C until RNA extraction. Peripheral blood was subjected to Ficoll-Hypaque density gradient centrifugation to isolate PBMCs, which were then cryopreserved in liquid nitrogen. Overall study results and their limits: No identical CDR3 amino acid sequences were shared among expanded clones across subjects, suggesting private TCR-beta repertoires in all groups. TCR clonal expansion was highest in HAM/TSP patients and lowest in MS patients, with MS patients falling below even healthy controls.

The TCR comes from a man between 60 and 75 years old with HTLV-1-associated myelopathy (HAM/TSP). The chain is encoded by TRBV5-1 joined to TRBJ1-1; TRBD1 is a weak D gene call, 5 bases matching. Material for sequencing was PBMCs. The CDR3: CASSFGTLNTEAFF. The DNA sequence is TGCGCCAGCAGCTTCGGGACTCTGAACACTGAAGCTTTCTTT.